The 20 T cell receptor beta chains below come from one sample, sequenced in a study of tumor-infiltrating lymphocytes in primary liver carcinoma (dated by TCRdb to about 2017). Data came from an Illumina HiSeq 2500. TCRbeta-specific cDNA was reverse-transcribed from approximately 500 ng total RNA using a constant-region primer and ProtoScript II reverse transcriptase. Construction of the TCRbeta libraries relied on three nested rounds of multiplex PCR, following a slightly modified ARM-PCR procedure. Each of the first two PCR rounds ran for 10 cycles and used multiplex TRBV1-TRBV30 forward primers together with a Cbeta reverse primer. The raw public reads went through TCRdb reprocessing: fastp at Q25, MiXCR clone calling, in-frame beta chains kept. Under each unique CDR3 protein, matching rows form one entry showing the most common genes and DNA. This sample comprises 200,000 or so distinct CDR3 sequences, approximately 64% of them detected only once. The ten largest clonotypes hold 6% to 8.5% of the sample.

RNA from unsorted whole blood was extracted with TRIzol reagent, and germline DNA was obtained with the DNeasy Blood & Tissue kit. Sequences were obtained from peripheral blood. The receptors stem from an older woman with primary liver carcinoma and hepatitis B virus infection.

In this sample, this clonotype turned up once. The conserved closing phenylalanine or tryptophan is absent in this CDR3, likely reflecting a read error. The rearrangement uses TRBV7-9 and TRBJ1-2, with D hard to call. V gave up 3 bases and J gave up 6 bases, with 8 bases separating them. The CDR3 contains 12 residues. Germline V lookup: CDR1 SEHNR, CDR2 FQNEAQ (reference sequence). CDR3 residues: CASSLRTDGYTI. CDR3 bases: TGTGCCAGCAGCTTGAGAACTGATGGCTACACCATC.

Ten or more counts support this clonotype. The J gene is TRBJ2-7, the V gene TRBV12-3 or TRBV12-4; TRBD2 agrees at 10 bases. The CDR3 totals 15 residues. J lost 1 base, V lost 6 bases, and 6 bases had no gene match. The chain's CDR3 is CASRDSGRLSYEQYF. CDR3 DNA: TGTGCCAGCAGAGATAGCGGGAGGCTTTCCTACGAGCAGTACTTC.

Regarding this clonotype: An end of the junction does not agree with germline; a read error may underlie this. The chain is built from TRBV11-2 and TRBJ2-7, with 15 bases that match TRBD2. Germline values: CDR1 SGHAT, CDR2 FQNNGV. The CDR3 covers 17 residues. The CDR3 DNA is TGTGCCAGCAGACAAGGACTAGCGGGAGGGTGGTCCTACGATCAGTACTTC. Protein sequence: CASRQGLAGGWSYDQYF.

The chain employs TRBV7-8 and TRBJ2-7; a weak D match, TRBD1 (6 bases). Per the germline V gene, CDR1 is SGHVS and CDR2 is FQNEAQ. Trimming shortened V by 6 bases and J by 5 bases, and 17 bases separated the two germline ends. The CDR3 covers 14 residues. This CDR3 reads CASSLRQAVDEQYF. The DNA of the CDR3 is TGTGCCAGCAGTTTAAGACAGGCCGTCGACGAGCAGTACTTC.

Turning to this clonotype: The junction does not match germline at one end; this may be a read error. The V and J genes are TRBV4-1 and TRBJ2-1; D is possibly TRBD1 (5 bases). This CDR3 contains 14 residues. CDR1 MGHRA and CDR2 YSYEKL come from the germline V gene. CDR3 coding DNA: TGCGACAGCAAATCACAGGCTCTTACAATTGAGCAGTTCTTC. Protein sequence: CDSKSQALTIEQFF.

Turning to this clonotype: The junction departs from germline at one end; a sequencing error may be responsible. The CDR3 DNA is TGTGTCAGCACCTCGGGACTAGCGGGAGGGCCCGGCGGGAAGCTGTTTTTT. Translation gives CVSTSGLAGGPGGKLFF. The chain combines TRBV11-3 with TRBJ2-2, with TRBD2 matching 16 bases. From germline, CDR1 is SGHNT and CDR2 YENEEA. The CDR3 totals 17 residues. The full variable domain, in which reference TRBV11-3 and TRBJ2-2 provide the parts outside the CDR3, is EAGVVQSPRYKIIEKKQPVAFWCNPISGHNTLYWYLQNLGQGPELLIRYENEEAVDDSQLPKDRFSAERLKGVDSTLKIQPAELGDSAVYLCVSTSGLAGGPGGKLFFGEGSRLTVL.

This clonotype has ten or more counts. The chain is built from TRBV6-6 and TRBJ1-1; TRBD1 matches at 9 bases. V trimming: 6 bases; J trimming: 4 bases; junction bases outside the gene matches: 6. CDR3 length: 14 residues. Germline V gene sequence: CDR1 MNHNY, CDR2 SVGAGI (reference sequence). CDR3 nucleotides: TGTGCCAGCAGAACCGGGACAGGGAGCACTGAAGCTTTCTTT. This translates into CASRTGTGSTEAFF.

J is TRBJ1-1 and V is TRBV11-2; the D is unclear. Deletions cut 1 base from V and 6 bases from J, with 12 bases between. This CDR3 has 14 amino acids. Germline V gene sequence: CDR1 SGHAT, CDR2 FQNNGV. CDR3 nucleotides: TGTGCCAGCAGCTTAGTGGTACTGGGAGCTGAAGCTTTCTTT. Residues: CASSLVVLGAEAFF.

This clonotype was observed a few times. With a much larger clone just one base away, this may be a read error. CDR3 region: CSVHPAWGFPGELFF. DNA of the CDR3: TGCAGCGTTCACCCCGCATGGGGCTTCCCCGGGGAGCTGTTTTTT. J is TRBJ2-2 and V is TRBV29-1; the D gene is possibly TRBD1 (5 bases). CDR1 and CDR2 from the germline V gene are SQVTM and ANQGSEA. V lost 5 bases to trimming and J lost 6 bases, with 19 bases between them. This CDR3 contains 15 residues.

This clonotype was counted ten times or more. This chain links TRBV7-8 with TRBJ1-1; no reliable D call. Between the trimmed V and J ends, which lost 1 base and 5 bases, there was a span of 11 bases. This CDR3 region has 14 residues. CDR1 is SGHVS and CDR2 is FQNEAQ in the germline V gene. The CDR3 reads CASSLGASFTEAFF. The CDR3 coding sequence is TGTGCCAGCAGCTTAGGTGCGTCGTTTACTGAAGCTTTCTTT.

CDR3 region: CASSLEGRPSGNEKLFF. CDR3 nucleotide sequence: TGTGCCAGCAGCTTGGAGGGCAGGCCCTCGGGGAATGAAAAACTGTTTTTT. The gene calls are TRBV5-5 and TRBJ1-4; the D is unclear. Germline V lookup: CDR1 SGHKS, CDR2 YYEKEE (reference sequence). CDR3 size: 17 residues. The ends were cut back, 0 bases at V and 5 bases at J, with 17 bases in the middle.

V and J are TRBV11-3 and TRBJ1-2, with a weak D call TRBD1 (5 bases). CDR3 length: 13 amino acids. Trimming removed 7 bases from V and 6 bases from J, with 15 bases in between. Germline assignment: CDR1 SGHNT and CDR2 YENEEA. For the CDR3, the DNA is TGTGCCAGCAATATCCAGGGAAGCGATGGCTACACCTTC. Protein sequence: CASNIQGSDGYTF.

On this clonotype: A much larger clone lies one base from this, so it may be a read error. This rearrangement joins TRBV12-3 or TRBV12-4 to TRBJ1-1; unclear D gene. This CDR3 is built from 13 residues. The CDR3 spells CASRGRVNTKAFF. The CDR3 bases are TGTGCCAGCCGAGGACGGGTGAACACTAAAGCTTTCTTT.

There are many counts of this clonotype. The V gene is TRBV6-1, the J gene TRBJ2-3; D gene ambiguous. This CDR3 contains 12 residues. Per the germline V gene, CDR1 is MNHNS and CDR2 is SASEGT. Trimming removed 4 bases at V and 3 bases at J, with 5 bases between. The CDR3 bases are TGTGCCAGCAGTGCCGGAACAGATACGCAGTATTTT. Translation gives CASSAGTDTQYF.

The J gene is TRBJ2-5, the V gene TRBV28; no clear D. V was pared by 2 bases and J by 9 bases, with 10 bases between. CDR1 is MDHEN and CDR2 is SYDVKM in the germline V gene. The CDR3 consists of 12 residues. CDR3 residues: CASSLIGRAQYF. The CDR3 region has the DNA TGTGCCAGCAGTTTAATTGGTAGGGCCCAGTACTTC.

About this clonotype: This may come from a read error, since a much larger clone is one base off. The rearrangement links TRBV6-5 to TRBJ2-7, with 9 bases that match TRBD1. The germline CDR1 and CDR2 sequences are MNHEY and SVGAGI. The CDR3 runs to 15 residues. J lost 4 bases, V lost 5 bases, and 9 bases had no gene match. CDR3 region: CASSRSGQGTYEQYF. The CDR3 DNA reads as TGTGCCAGCAGTCGATCGGGACAGGGAACGTACGAGCAGTACTTC.

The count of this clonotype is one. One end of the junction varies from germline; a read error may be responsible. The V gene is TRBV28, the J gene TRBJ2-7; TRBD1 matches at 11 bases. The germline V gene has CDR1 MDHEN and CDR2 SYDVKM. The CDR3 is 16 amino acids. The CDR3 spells CASSRATGQGAYELYF. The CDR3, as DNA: TGTGCCAGCAGCCGGGCTACCGGACAGGGGGCTTACGAGCTGTACTTC.

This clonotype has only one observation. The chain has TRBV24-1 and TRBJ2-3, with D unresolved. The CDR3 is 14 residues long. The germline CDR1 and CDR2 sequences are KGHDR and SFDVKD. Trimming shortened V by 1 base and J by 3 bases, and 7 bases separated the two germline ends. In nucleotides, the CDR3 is TGTGCCACCAGTGATTTAGGCGAGACAGATACGCAGTATTTT. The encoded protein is CATSDLGETDTQYF.

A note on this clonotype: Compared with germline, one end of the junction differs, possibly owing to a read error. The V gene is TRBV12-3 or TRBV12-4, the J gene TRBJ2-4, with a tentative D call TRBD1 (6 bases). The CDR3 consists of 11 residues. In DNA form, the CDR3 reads TGTACCAGCAGTCAGGGGAGCATTCAGTACTTC. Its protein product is CTSSQGSIQYF.

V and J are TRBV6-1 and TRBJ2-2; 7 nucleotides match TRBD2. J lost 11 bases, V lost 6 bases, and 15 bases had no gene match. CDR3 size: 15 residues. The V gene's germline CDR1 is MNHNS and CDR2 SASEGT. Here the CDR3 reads CASRFGLGSSGELFF. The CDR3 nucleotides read TGTGCCAGCAGATTCGGACTGGGATCTAGCGGTGAGCTGTTTTTT.